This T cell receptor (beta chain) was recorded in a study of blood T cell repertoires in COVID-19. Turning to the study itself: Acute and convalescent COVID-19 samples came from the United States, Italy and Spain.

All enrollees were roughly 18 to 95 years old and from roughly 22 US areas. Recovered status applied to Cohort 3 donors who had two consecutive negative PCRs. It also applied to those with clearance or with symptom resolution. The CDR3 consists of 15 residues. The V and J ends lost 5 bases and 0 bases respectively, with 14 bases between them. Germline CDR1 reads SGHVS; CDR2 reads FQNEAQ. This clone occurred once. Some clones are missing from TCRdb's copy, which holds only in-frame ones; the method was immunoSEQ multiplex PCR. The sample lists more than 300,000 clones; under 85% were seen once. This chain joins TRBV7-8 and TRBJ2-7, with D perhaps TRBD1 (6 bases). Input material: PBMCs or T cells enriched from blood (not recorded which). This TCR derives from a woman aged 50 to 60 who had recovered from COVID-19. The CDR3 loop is CASSPRGSSSYEQYF. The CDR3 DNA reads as TGTGCCAGCAGCCCAAGGGGGTCGAGCTCCTACGAGCAGTACTTC. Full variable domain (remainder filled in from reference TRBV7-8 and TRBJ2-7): GAGVSQSPRYKVAKRGQDVALRCDPISGHVSLFWYQQALGQGPEFLTYFQNEAQLDKSGLPSDRFFAERPEGSVSTLKIQRTQQEDSAVYLCASSPRGSSSYEQYFGPGTRLTVT.